Here is one T cell receptor (beta chain) with its context. This CDR3 comprises 15 residues. Germline V CDR1 and CDR2: WNHNN, SYGVQD (reference sequence). This specimen comes from a study of graft-versus-host responses after intestinal transplantation. Study-wide context: Induction with anti-thymocyte globulin, then tacrolimus and steroids for around three years, was given to all recipients. Findings and caveats of the study: Recipient marrow contained GvH clones, some of which appeared first in ileum or blood.

This table comes from immunoSEQ multiplex PCR, and its TCRdb copy is limited to in-frame clones, with some not included. The top ten hold roughly 5.7% of the sample, which has 8,000 to 13,000 clones, approximately 30% seen once. The rearrangement uses TRBV10-1 and TRBJ1-3; 7 nucleotides align to TRBD1. The receptor was isolated from a human patient who was an organ donor for intestinal transplantation. The sequencing used alloreactive CD4+ T cells from a mixed lymphocyte reaction culture, collected before transplantation. Sample subset: CFSE-low proliferating T cells sorted from approximately 6-day pre-transplant mixed lymphocyte reaction (GvH or HvG direction). CDR3 sequence (DNA): TGCCCGGGGAGACAGGGACTTTCCTCTGGAAACACCATATATTTT. Translating gives CPGRQGLSSGNTIYF.